This T cell receptor (beta chain) was sequenced during a study of blood T cell repertoires in COVID-19. Germline CDR1 KGHDR, CDR2 SFDVKD. The CDR3 runs to 17 residues. The ends lost 3 bases at V and 1 base at J; junction bases unmatched: 8. Only in-frame clones appear in the TCRdb table, and some are missing; sequencing was by immunoSEQ multiplex PCR. The table includes a few hundred thousand clones, around 85% detected once. The TCR originated in a man aged 30 to 39 who had recovered from COVID-19. Source material: PBMCs or T cells enriched from blood (not recorded which). The rearrangement joins TRBV24-1 to TRBJ2-5; 9 bases align to TRBD1. The CDR3 loop is CATSDLTGGDTQETQYF. In DNA form, the CDR3 reads TGTGCCACCAGTGATCTTACAGGGGGCGACACCCAAGAGACCCAGTACTTC.